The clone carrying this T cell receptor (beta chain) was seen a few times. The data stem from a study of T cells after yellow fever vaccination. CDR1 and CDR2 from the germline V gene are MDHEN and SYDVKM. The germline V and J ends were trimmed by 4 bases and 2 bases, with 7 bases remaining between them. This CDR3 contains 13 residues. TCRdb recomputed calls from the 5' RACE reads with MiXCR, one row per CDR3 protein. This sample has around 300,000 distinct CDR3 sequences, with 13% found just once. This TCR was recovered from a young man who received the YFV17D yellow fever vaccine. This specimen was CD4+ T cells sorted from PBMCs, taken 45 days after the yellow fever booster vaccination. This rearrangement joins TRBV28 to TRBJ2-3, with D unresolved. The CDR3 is CASSWGNTDTQYF. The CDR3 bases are TGTGCCAGCAGTTGGGGTAACACAGATACGCAGTATTTT.